Included here is one TCR beta chain sequence, with context. What it recognizes is unknown. The junction and the germline gene differ at one end; a read error may be behind it. Individuals who donated were healthy Caucasians from Russia aged roughly 6 to 90. The data were taken from a study of blood T cells in healthy people across ages. Across the study: When template switching was applied, about one barcoded beta molecule was captured per two T cells.

The study's findings and limits: Researchers deemed the diversity estimates from one million T cells underestimates.

The CDR3 totals 15 residues. Germline V lookup: CDR1 SGHTA, CDR2 FQGTGA. Then a second PCR, running roughly 7 to 11 cycles, was carried out with a sample-barcoded 5' primer and a J-beta primer mix. Using its own MiXCR run on the 5' RACE reads, TCRdb lists one record per CDR3 protein. Counted here are about 730,000 distinct CDR3 sequences, around 40% occurring once; the ten biggest clones make up around 20%. The receptor was derived from a woman aged 55-70 years in good health. Sequencing was carried out using blood. The chain employs TRBV7-3 and TRBJ2-1, with D possibly called TRBD1 or TRBD2 (6 bases each). CDR3 DNA sequence: TGTGCCAGCAGCCCCTTCGGGGGCCCCATTAATGAGCAGCTCTTC. This gives the protein CASSPFGGPINEQLF.